Sequencing of this T cell receptor beta chain was carried out in a study of vaccination and CD4 T cells after COVID-19. In the study overall: The authors used overlapping spike peptides from SARS-CoV-2, HCoV-NL63, HCoV-OC43 and HCoV-229E to stimulate cells.

Germline assignment: CDR1 SGHNT and CDR2 YENEEA. The CDR3 has 18 amino acids. Unmatched junction bases numbered 9, after V lost 1 base and J lost 0 bases. Noted treatment: roughly 11-day PBMC culture with coronavirus spike peptide pools or control peptides (ViraFEST assay). Under the ViraFEST approach, antigen-specific T cells were expanded with peptide pools and TCRs subsequently sequenced. Cultured CD4+ T-cell DNA underwent Oncomine TCR Beta short-read sequencing. Each CDR3 protein gets one entry after TCRdb re-called the PCR reads with MiXCR. Here the sample spans around 12,000 distinct CDR3 sequences, approximately 40% being singletons. Concerning this clonotype itself: The antigen remains undetermined.

Broader study findings: Convalescent patients' median share of reactive clones seen only post-vaccination was approximately 90%. The rise in median SARS-CoV-2-reactive clonotypes, from around 20 to 38, was not significant.

The J gene is TRBJ1-5, the V gene TRBV11-3, with TRBD1 matching over 7 bases. The receptor was derived from a human donor who had recovered from COVID-19. Sequencing was done on a sample of CD4+ T cells from blood, cultured in vitro. CDR3 sequence (DNA): TGTGCCAGCAGCTTAGTCCCCACAGGGGATAATAGCAATCAGCCCCAGCATTTT. Translating gives CASSLVPTGDNSNQPQHF.